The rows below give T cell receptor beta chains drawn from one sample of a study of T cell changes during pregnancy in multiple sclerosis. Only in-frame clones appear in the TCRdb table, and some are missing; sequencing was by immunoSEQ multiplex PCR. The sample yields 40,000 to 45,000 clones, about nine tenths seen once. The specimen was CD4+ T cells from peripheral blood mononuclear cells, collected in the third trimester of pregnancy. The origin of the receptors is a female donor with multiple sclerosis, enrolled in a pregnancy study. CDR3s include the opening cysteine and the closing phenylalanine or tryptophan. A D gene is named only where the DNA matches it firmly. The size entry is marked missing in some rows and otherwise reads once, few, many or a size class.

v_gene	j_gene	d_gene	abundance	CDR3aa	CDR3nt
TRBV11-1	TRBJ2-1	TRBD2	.	CASSSLGLERVNEQFF	TGTGCCAGCAGCTCACTAGGACTAGAGAGGGTCAATGAGCAGTTCTTC
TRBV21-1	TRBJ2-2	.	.	CASSSKTANTGELFF	TGTGCCAGCAGCTCAAAAACAGCAAACACCGGGGAGCTGTTTTTT
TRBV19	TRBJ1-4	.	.	CASSPSAVVSEKLFF	TGTGCCAGTAGTCCTTCGGCGGTGGTCAGTGAAAAACTGTTTTTT
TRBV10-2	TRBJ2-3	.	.	CASSEWGGSGGDTQYF	TGCGCCAGCAGTGAGTGGGGTGGGAGCGGTGGAGATACGCAGTATTTT
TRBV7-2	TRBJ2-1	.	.	CASSSSGTFYNEQFF	TGTGCCAGCAGCTCCTCCGGGACATTTTACAATGAGCAGTTCTTC
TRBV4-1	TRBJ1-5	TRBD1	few	CASSQATGPQQPQHF	TGCGCCAGCAGCCAAGCGACAGGGCCCCAACAGCCCCAGCATTTT
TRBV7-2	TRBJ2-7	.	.	CASSLERVSSYEQYF	TGTGCCAGCAGCTTAGAGCGGGTCAGCTCCTACGAGCAGTACTTC
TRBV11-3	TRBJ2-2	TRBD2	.	CASRTSGKNTGELFF	TGTGCCAGCAGGACTAGCGGAAAGAACACCGGGGAGCTGTTTTTT
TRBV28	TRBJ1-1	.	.	CASTFSLNTEAFF	TGTGCCAGCACCTTCAGTCTTAACACTGAAGCTTTCTTT
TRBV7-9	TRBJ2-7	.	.	CASSFLRTDPTKQYF	TGTGCCAGCAGCTTCCTCCGGACTGATCCTACGAAGCAGTACTTC
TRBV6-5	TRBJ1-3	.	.	CASSLGGTIYF	TGTGCCAGCAGCCTCGGTGGCACCATATATTTT
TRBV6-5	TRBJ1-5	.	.	CASSGQYSNQPQHF	TGTGCCAGCAGCGGACAGTATAGCAATCAGCCCCAGCATTTT
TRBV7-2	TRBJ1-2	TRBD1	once	CASSRTGFDGYTF	TGTGCCAGCAGCCGGACAGGGTTCGACGGCTACACCTTC
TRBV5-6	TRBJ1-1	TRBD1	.	CASSFRTGGFAEAFF	TGTGCCAGCAGCTTCCGGACAGGGGGCTTCGCTGAAGCTTTCTTT
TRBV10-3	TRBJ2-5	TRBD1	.	CAISDTGGVLETQYF	TGTGCCATCAGTGACACAGGGGGCGTATTAGAGACCCAGTACTTC
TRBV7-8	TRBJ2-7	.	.	CASSLVRTDGYEQYF	TGTGCCAGCAGCTTAGTTCGGACAGACGGCTACGAGCAGTACTTC
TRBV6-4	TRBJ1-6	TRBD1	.	CASSDGTGSSPLHF	TGTGCCAGCAGTGACGGGACAGGGAGTTCACCCCTCCACTTT
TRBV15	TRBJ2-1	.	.	CATSRVSLLALAYNEQFF	TGTGCCACCAGCAGAGTTTCTCTACTAGCTTTGGCTTACAATGAGCAGTTCTTC
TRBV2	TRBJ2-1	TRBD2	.	CASSEPGLAGGPGNEQFF	TGTGCCAGCAGTGAACCGGGACTAGCGGGAGGGCCTGGCAATGAGCAGTTCTTC
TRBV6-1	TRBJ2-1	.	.	CASRIVAGSYNEQFF	TGTGCCAGCAGGATCGTGGCAGGTTCCTACAATGAGCAGTTCTTC
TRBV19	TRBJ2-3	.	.	CASTQGLTTSTDTQYF	TGTGCCAGTACCCAGGGACTTACCACTAGCACAGATACGCAGTATTTT
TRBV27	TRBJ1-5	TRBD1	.	CASRHVGTASNQPQHF	TGTGCCAGCCGGCACGTCGGGACAGCTAGCAATCAGCCCCAGCATTTT
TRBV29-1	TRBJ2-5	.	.	CSVGTTETQYF	TGCAGCGTTGGAACTACGGAGACCCAGTACTTC
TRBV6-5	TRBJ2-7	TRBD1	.	CASSYSPGQTYEQYF	TGTGCCAGCAGTTACTCACCGGGACAGACCTACGAGCAGTACTTC
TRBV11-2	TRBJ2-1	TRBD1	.	CASSLEGQLSYNEQFF	TGTGCCAGCAGCTTAGAGGGACAGCTCTCCTACAATGAGCAGTTCTTC
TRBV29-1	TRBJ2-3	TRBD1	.	CSVVKDRQDTQYF	TGCAGCGTTGTTAAGGACAGGCAAGATACGCAGTATTTT
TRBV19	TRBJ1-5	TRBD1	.	CASRLQQGEGQPQHF	TGTGCCAGTAGACTACAACAGGGGGAGGGTCAGCCCCAGCATTTT
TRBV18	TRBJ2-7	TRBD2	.	CASSPAGGGGTDF	TGTGCCAGCTCACCCGCCGGGGGGGGCGGGACCGATTTC
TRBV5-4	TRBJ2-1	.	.	CASSLAGGNEQFF	TGTGCCAGCAGCTTGGCCGGAGGGAATGAGCAGTTCTTC
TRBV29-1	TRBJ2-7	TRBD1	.	CSVGPLDRDLPYEQYF	TGCAGCGTTGGCCCCCTCGACAGGGACCTCCCTTACGAGCAGTACTTC
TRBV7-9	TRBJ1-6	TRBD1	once	CASRTGESPLHF	TGTGCCAGCCGGACAGGGGAGTCACCCCTCCACTTT
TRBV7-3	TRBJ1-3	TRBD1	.	CASLLPYRQGRENTIYF	TGTGCCAGCTTGTTACCCTACCGACAGGGCCGCGAAAACACCATATATTTT
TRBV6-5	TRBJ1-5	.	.	CATQGSVNQPQHF	TGTGCCACCCAGGGGAGTGTCAATCAGCCCCAGCATTTT
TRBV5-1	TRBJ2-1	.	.	CASRQGSKGNEQFF	TGCGCCAGCAGGCAGGGAAGCAAAGGGAATGAGCAGTTCTTC
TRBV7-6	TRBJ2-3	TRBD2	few	CASSSLAGGTSTDTQYF	TGTGCCAGCAGCTCCCTAGCGGGAGGGACTAGCACAGATACGCAGTATTTT
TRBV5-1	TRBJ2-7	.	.	CASSLAESYEQYF	TGCGCCAGCAGCTTGGCAGAAAGCTACGAGCAGTACTTC
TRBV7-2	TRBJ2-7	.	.	CASSSGYPGVYEQYF	TGTGCCAGCAGCTCAGGGTATCCGGGAGTCTACGAGCAGTACTTC
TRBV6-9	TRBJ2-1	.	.	CASSYPEDGIEQFF	TGTGCCAGCAGTTACCCCGAGGACGGGATTGAGCAGTTCTTC
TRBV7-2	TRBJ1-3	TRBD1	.	CASSHDRGSGNTIYF	TGTGCCAGCAGCCATGACAGGGGGTCTGGAAACACCATATATTTT
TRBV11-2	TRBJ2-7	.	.	CASSLATGKISYEQYF	TGTGCCAGCAGCTTAGCAACAGGAAAAATCTCCTACGAGCAGTACTTC
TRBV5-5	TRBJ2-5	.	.	CASSRGGVGPGETQYF	TGTGCCAGCAGCCGAGGCGGGGTTGGGCCGGGTGAGACCCAGTACTTC
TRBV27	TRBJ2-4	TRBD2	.	CASRIRTSGENIQYF	TGTGCCAGCAGGATACGGACTAGCGGGGAAAACATTCAGTACTTC
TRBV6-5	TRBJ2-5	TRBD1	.	CASRMGTALETQYF	TGTGCCAGCAGGATGGGGACAGCTCTAGAGACCCAGTACTTC
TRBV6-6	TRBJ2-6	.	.	CASSPDTSGANVLTF	TGTGCCAGCAGTCCGGACACCTCTGGGGCCAACGTCCTGACTTTC
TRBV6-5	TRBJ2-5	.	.	CASSYHSTWETQYF	TGTGCCAGCAGTTACCACAGTACGTGGGAGACCCAGTACTTC
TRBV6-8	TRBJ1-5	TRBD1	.	CATTKLRDRGALGNQPQHF	TGTGCCACTACGAAGTTACGGGACAGGGGGGCCTTAGGCAATCAGCCCCAGCATTTT
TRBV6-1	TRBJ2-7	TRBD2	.	CASSVAGGVDEQYF	TGTGCCAGCAGTGTTGCGGGAGGGGTAGACGAGCAGTACTTC
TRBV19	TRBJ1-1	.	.	CASSITRSREAFF	TGTGCCAGTAGTATAACGCGAAGTCGTGAAGCTTTCTTT
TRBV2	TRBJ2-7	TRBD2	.	CASSGTGGRTGEQYF	TGTGCCAGCAGTGGGACGGGAGGAAGAACCGGCGAGCAGTACTTC
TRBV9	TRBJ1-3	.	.	CASSVEGVSQNTIYF	TGTGCCAGCAGCGTAGAAGGGGTCTCCCAGAACACCATATATTTT
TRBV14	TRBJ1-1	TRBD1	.	CASSPFPGGSNTEAFF	TGTGCCAGCAGCCCCTTCCCAGGGGGTTCGAACACTGAAGCTTTCTTT
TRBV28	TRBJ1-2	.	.	CASSLFSGPYGYTF	TGTGCCAGCAGTTTATTCTCAGGGCCCTATGGCTACACCTTC
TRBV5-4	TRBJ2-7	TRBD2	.	CASSSGLAGDLYEQYF	TGTGCCAGCAGCTCAGGACTAGCGGGAGATCTCTACGAGCAGTACTTC